The clone carrying this T cell receptor (beta chain) was detected only a few times. A read error may produce the germline difference seen at one junction end. TCRdb reanalysed the 5' RACE reads using MiXCR and keeps one entry per CDR3 protein. The sample holds 60,000 to 85,000 distinct CDR3 sequences, around 9.3% seen once. These data originate in a study of spatial heterogeneity in lung cancer. Study in general: More beta-chain than alpha-chain sequences were consistently detected.

The sample's time point: blood at routine non-recurrence follow-up after resection. The sequenced material consisted of unsorted whole RNA from tumor, nontumor lung or frozen PBMC. This CDR3 comprises 17 residues. The germline gives CDR1 LGHDT, CDR2 YNNKEL (reference sequence). V is TRBV3-1 and J is TRBJ1-2; D is possibly TRBD1 (6 bases). The receptor was isolated from a female donor with early-stage non-small cell lung cancer. Sequencing was performed on PBMCs, taken at follow-up. The CDR3 DNA sequence: TGTGCCAGCAGCCAAGCCCTTTGGGGGGCGCTTCCTTCCGGCACGGTCTTC. Amino acids: CASSQALWGALPSGTVF.